The rows below give T cell receptor beta chains drawn from one sample of a study of blood T cells in healthy people across ages. A single record per CDR3 protein comes from TCRdb applying MiXCR to the 5' RACE reads. The sample yields hundreds of thousands of distinct CDR3 sequences, about 34% seen once. The sequenced sample was blood. Receptors originate from a woman older than 75 in good health. Each CDR3 is given with its conserved first and last residue. Fields, in order: J gene, V gene, CDR3 protein.

TRBJ2-7 TRBV29-1 CSAATAGYEQYF
TRBJ2-1 TRBV11-1 CASSLVGRETFF
TRBJ1-6 TRBV7-6 CASSLATAASSPLHF
TRBJ2-7 TRBV27 CASSLGNRGPSYEQYF
TRBJ2-7 TRBV5-1 CASYRDRLYEQYF
TRBJ2-1 TRBV6-6 CASSYRESYNEQFF
TRBJ2-5 TRBV7-9 CASSIFDREKTQYF
TRBJ1-2 TRBV30 CAYLIQWGYGYTF
TRBJ1-3 TRBV13 CASSRDRAGNTIYF
TRBJ1-5 TRBV20-1 CSARSRQGYSNQPQHF
TRBJ2-4 TRBV19 CASSKQGLHNEQYF
TRBJ2-1 TRBV5-1 CASSLGPGNNEQFF
TRBJ2-3 TRBV4-3 CASSHQGGFSTDTQYF
TRBJ2-1 TRBV3-1 CASSPPGLAAHNEQFF
TRBJ2-7 TRBV29-1 CSVLKLGGTVYEQYF
TRBJ1-2 TRBV30 CAWSWGRGQSGYTF
NA TRBV20-1 CSASSLAGAYEQYF
TRBJ1-2 TRBV12-3/TRBV12-4 CASSSQAGDANYGYTF
TRBJ1-5 TRBV10-3 CAISESPNNQPQHF
TRBJ2-3 TRBV6-1 CASIPGTGNKYF
TRBJ2-2 TRBV4-3 CASSQVPAGGRGGELFF
TRBJ2-1 TRBV7-2 CASSLPNTHQRLYNEQFF
TRBJ2-1 TRBV12-3/TRBV12-4 CARTVGRGSLNEQFF
TRBJ2-5 TRBV6-1 CASSEGQLKQYF
TRBJ1-2 TRBV5-1 CASSSDRGGYTF
TRBJ1-1 TRBV5-1 CASSPTRGRNTEAFF
TRBJ1-4 TRBV4-1 CASSQERRRGEKLFF
TRBJ2-1 TRBV7-3 CASSLGLSSYNEQFF
TRBJ1-6 TRBV5-1 CASSFEGRGSPLHF
TRBJ1-5 TRBV18 CASSPGQGINQPQHF
TRBJ1-2 TRBV27 CASSLWPATYGYTF
TRBJ1-4 TRBV6-5 CASSYTGGGEKLFF
TRBJ1-4 TRBV7-9 CASRGLTGEKLFF
TRBJ2-3 TRBV7-2 CASSLAGSTSGGRTDTQYF
NA TRBV7-2 CAGGALLAGGHEQYF
TRBJ2-5 TRBV5-1 CAGSLARGRETPYF
TRBJ2-3 TRBV20-1 CSAPGGLAGGSSTDTQYF
TRBJ1-2 TRBV3-1 CASSQDPTVYGYTF